These T cell receptor beta chains were read from a single sample in a study of cytomegalovirus exposure and HLA in healthy donors. The table came from immunoSEQ multiplex PCR; TCRdb's copy has only in-frame clones and leaves some out. The sample lists some 54,000 clones; about 73% were seen once. Material: PBMCs. These receptors were taken from a man younger than 30 in good health and CMV-seronegative. CDR3s include the opening cysteine and the closing phenylalanine or tryptophan. D genes are given only for firm matches. Size is stated for part of the rows, as once, few or many counts, or as a class when the clone is expanded.

>TRBJ2-6|-|TRBV28|15|-
CASSLSVAGANVLTF
TGTGCCAGCAGTTTATCGGTAGCTGGGGCCAACGTCCTGACTTTC
>TRBJ2-7|-|TRBV30|14|TRBD2
CAWSGGLAGVEQYF
TGTGCCTGGAGTGGGGGACTAGCGGGAGTCGAGCAGTACTTC
>TRBJ2-5|-|TRBV6-5|15|-
CASSNAFMEQETQYF
TGTGCCAGCAGTAACGCGTTTATGGAGCAAGAGACCCAGTACTTC
>TRBJ2-1|-|TRBV5-4|16|TRBD2
CASSLESSGRANEQFF
TGTGCCAGCAGCTTGGAATCTAGCGGGAGGGCCAATGAGCAGTTCTTC
>TRBJ1-1|-|TRBV7-3|14|-
CASSLNGGHTEAFF
TGTGCCAGCAGCTTAAATGGAGGGCACACTGAAGCTTTCTTT
>TRBJ1-5|-|TRBV7-8|18|-
CASSSSVGGFYSNQPQHF
TGTGCCAGCAGCTCCTCCGTGGGGGGATTCTATAGCAATCAGCCCCAGCATTTT
>TRBJ2-3|-|TRBV6-4|14|TRBD2
CASSEGLAGAHRYF
TGTGCCAGCAGTGAAGGACTAGCGGGAGCTCACCGGTATTTT
>TRBJ1-5|-|TRBV28|14|-
CASSLGLTNQPQHF
TGTGCCAGCAGTTTGGGACTGACCAATCAGCCCCAGCATTTT
>TRBJ1-2|-|TRBV10-3|14|-
CAISDPGGNYGYTF
TGTGCCATCAGTGACCCGGGAGGTAACTATGGCTACACCTTC
>TRBJ1-1|-|TRBV5-1|14|-
CASSLLDLNTEAFF
TGCGCCAGCAGCTTGTTGGACTTGAACACTGAAGCTTTCTTT
>TRBJ2-1|-|TRBV7-6|17|TRBD1
CASSSAMGQDSYNEQFF
TGTGCCAGCAGCTCCGCCATGGGACAGGACTCCTACAATGAGCAGTTCTTC
>TRBJ2-7|few|TRBV13|15|-
CASSLLNRSSYEQYF
TGTGCCAGCAGCTTATTGAACAGGAGCTCCTACGAGCAGTACTTC
>TRBJ2-3|-|TRBV5-4|12|-
CASSLYTDTQYF
TGTGCCAGCAGCCTATACACAGATACGCAGTATTTT
>TRBJ2-5|few|TRBV7-8|16|TRBD2
CASSFLRTSGRETQYF
TGTGCCAGCAGCTTCCTTCGGACTAGCGGGAGAGAGACCCAGTACTTC
>TRBJ2-3|-|TRBV6-5|14|-
CASSLTTDTDTQYF
TGTGCCAGCAGTTTGACGACAGACACAGATACGCAGTATTTT
>TRBJ1-1|once|TRBV19|15|TRBD1
CASSDQGARSTEAFF
TGTGCCAGTAGTGATCAGGGGGCCCGGTCCACTGAAGCTTTCTTT
>TRBJ2-1|-|TRBV30|11|-
CAWTPGNEQFF
TGTGCCTGGACTCCGGGCAATGAGCAGTTCTTC
>TRBJ2-1|-|TRBV7-9|13|-
CASSSGAYNEQFF
TGTGCCAGCAGCTCGGGAGCCTACAATGAGCAGTTCTTC
>TRBJ2-2|-|TRBV13|16|TRBD2
CASSSKTREAVGELFF
TGTGCCAGCAGCTCCAAGACGCGGGAGGCTGTCGGGGAGCTGTTTTTT
>TRBJ2-7|-|TRBV7-2|14|-
CASSLDLKPYEQYF
TGTGCCAGCAGCTTAGATCTAAAACCCTACGAGCAGTACTTC
>TRBJ2-5|-|TRBV10-3|12|-
CAIAGSQETQYF
TGTGCCATCGCAGGGTCCCAAGAGACCCAGTACTTC
>TRBJ1-1|once|TRBV6-1|13|TRBD1
CAGSRTGWAEAFF
TGTGCCGGCAGTAGGACAGGGTGGGCTGAAGCTTTCTTT
>TRBJ1-2|-|TRBV6-5|14|TRBD1
CASRLSDRGRGYTF
TGTGCCAGCAGACTTTCGGACAGGGGGCGAGGCTACACCTTC
>TRBJ2-1|few|TRBV4-3|19|TRBD2
CASSQGYDSAGGPFNEQFF
TGCGCCAGCAGCCAAGGGTATGACTCGGCGGGAGGGCCTTTTAATGAGCAGTTCTTC
>TRBJ2-7|-|TRBV28|15|TRBD2
CASSLQTSGRYEQYF
TGTGCCAGCAGTTTACAGACTAGCGGGAGGTACGAGCAGTACTTC
>TRBJ2-1|-|TRBV10-3|14|TRBD2
CAIRSSGEYNEQFF
TGTGCCATCAGATCTAGCGGGGAATACAATGAGCAGTTCTTC
>TRBJ2-7|few|TRBV7-8|14|-
CASSRLGGGLEQYF
TGTGCCAGCAGCCGCCTTGGTGGCGGTCTCGAGCAGTACTTC
>TRBJ2-2|-|TRBV28|16|-
CASTFIQAANTGELFF
TGTGCCAGTACCTTTATTCAGGCCGCGAACACCGGGGAGCTGTTTTTT
>TRBJ2-1|few|TRBV7-2|15|TRBD2
CASSQNGRVALEQFF
TGTGCCAGCAGCCAAAACGGGAGGGTAGCCCTCGAGCAGTTCTTC
>TRBJ1-1|-|TRBV27|13|TRBD1
CASKETGRTEAFF
TGTGCCAGCAAAGAGACAGGGCGGACTGAAGCTTTCTTT
>TRBJ2-2|-|TRBV7-6|16|TRBD1
CASSLAVGQVAGELFF
TGTGCCAGCAGCTTAGCGGTAGGACAGGTCGCCGGGGAGCTGTTTTTT
>TRBJ1-5|-|TRBV7-2|15|-
CASSLSQGFKQPQHF
TGTGCCAGCAGCTTAAGTCAGGGATTCAAACAGCCCCAGCATTTT
>TRBJ1-4|-|TRBV6-1|15|-
CASSEPQGFNEKLFF
TGTGCCAGCAGCGAGCCCCAGGGGTTTAATGAAAAACTGTTTTTT
>TRBJ2-5|few|TRBV30|12|-
CAWDSPKETQYF
TGTGCCTGGGATAGCCCTAAAGAGACCCAGTACTTC
>TRBJ2-7|-|TRBV4-3|15|TRBD1
CASSQARDRPYEQYF
TGCGCCAGCAGCCAAGCCCGGGACAGACCCTACGAGCAGTACTTC
>TRBJ1-4|few|TRBV6-5|11|-
CASKRKEKLFF
TGTGCCAGCAAGAGGAAGGAAAAACTGTTTTTT
>TRBJ2-7|-|TRBV4-3|15|TRBD2
CASSATGGGSYEQYF
TGCGCCAGCAGCGCGACGGGGGGAGGGTCCTACGAGCAGTACTTC
>TRBJ1-1|once|TRBV5-6|14|-
CASSLVQSGTEAFF
TGTGCCAGCAGCTTGGTACAGAGCGGTACTGAAGCTTTCTTT
>TRBJ2-3|-|TRBV28|13|-
CASSGHSTDTQYF
TGTGCCAGCTCAGGACATAGCACAGATACGCAGTATTTT
>TRBJ2-1|-|TRBV5-1|12|-
CASSLVGGEQFF
TGCGCCAGCAGCTTGGTTGGGGGCGAGCAGTTCTTC
>TRBJ1-5|-|TRBV5-6|16|TRBD1
CASSLAATGSNQPQHF
TGTGCCAGCAGCTTGGCCGCGACAGGGAGCAATCAGCCCCAGCATTTT
>TRBJ2-7|-|TRBV7-6|14|TRBD2
CASSPLAGGGEQYF
TGTGCCAGCAGCCCACTAGCGGGAGGAGGCGAGCAGTACTTC
>TRBJ2-1|-|TRBV7-8|16|TRBD1
CASSLWEDRGRTRQFF
TGTGCCAGCAGCTTATGGGAAGACAGGGGACGTACTAGGCAGTTCTTC
>TRBJ2-3|-|TRBV10-2|16|TRBD2
CASSDRPGGGGDTQYF
TGCGCCAGCAGTGATCGCCCGGGGGGTGGGGGGGATACGCAGTATTTT
>TRBJ2-7|-|TRBV7-8|14|-
CASSLAHNRYEQYF
TGTGCCAGCAGCTTAGCGCATAACCGGTACGAGCAGTACTTC
>TRBJ2-5|-|TRBV28|15|TRBD1
CASSLTGTGIKTQYF
TGTGCCAGCAGTCTCACCGGGACAGGGATCAAGACCCAGTACTTC
>TRBJ2-3|-|TRBV5-1|16|TRBD2
CASSLSPGGPTDTQYF
TGCGCCAGCAGCTTGTCCCCGGGAGGGCCTACAGATACGCAGTATTTT
>TRBJ2-1|-|TRBV7-9|13|-
CASTLDLKREQFF
TGTGCCAGCACCCTAGATCTCAAACGGGAGCAGTTCTTC
>TRBJ1-1|-|TRBV28|15|-
CASSPPSLTGLEAFF
TGTGCCAGCAGTCCGCCCTCCCTGACAGGCCTTGAAGCTTTCTTT
>TRBJ1-3|-|TRBV6-5|14|-
CASSQGSSGNTIYF
TGTGCCAGCAGTCAAGGGAGCTCTGGAAACACCATATATTTT
>TRBJ2-3|-|TRBV29-1|16|TRBD2
CSVAGGLAGGTDTQYF
TGCAGCGTAGCGGGGGGACTAGCGGGAGGAACAGATACGCAGTATTTT
>TRBJ2-5|-|TRBV7-2|15|TRBD1
CASRDRGRQEETQYF
TGTGCCAGCAGGGACAGGGGGCGACAAGAAGAGACCCAGTACTTC
>TRBJ2-7|few|TRBV30|13|TRBD1
CAWISIRGQEQYF
TGTGCCTGGATCTCGATAAGGGGGCAAGAGCAGTACTTC
>TRBJ2-1|-|TRBV2|16|-
CASSEGEVWSYNEQFF
TGTGCCAGCAGTGAAGGGGAGGTATGGTCCTACAATGAGCAGTTCTTC
>TRBJ2-6|few|TRBV4-3|18|-
CASSQGGGGASGANVLTF
TGCGCCAGCAGCCAAGGTGGAGGTGGCGCCTCTGGGGCCAACGTCCTGACTTTC